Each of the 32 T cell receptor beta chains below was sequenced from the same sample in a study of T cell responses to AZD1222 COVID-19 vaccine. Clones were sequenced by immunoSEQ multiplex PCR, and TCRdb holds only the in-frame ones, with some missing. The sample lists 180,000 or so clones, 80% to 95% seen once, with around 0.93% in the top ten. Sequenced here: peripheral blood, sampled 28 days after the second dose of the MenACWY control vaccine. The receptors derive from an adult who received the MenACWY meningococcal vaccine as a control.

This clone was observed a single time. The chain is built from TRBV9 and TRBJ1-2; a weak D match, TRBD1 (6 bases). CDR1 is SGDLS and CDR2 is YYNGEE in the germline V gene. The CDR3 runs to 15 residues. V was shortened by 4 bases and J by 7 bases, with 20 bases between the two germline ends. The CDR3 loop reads CASSSLTGGTGGYTF. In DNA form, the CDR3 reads TGTGCCAGCAGCTCCCTGACAGGTGGGACGGGTGGCTACACCTTC.

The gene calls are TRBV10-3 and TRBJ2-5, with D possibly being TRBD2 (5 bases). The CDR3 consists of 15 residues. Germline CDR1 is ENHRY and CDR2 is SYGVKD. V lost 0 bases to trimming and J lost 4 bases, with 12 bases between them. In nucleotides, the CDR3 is TGTGCCATCAGTGAGTCGCCCGGGGTAGGAGAGACCCAGTACTTC. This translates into CAISESPGVGETQYF.

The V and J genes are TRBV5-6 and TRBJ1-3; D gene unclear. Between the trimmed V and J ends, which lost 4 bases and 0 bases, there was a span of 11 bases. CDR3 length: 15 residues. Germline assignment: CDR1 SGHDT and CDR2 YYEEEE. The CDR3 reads CASSRRTSSGNTIYF. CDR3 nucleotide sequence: TGTGCCAGCAGCAGAAGGACCTCCTCTGGAAACACCATATATTTT.

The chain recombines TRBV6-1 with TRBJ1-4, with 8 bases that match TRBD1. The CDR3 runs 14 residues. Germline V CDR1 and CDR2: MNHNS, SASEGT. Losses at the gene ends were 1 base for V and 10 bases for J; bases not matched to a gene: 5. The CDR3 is CASSEGTGNGKLFF. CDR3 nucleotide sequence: TGTGCCAGCAGTGAAGGGACAGGGAACGGAAAACTGTTTTTT.

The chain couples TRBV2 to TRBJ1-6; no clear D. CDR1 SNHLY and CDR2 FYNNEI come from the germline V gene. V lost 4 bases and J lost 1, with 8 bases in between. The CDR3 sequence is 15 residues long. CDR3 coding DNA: TGTGCCAGCAGTGTAGAGGATTCCTATAATTCACCCCTCCACTTT. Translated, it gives CASSVEDSYNSPLHF.

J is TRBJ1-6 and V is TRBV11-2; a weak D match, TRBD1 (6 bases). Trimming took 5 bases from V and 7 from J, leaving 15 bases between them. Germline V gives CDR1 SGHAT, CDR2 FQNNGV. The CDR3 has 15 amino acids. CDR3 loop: CASSGNRVGNSPLHF. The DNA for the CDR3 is TGTGCCAGCAGCGGCAACAGGGTAGGGAATTCACCCCTCCACTTT. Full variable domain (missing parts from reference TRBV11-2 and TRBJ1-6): EAGVAQSPRYKIIEKRQSVAFWCNPISGHATLYWYQQILGQGPKLLIQFQNNGVVDDSQLPKDRFSAERLKGVDSTLKIQPAKLEDSAVYLCASSGNRVGNSPLHFGNGTRLTVT.

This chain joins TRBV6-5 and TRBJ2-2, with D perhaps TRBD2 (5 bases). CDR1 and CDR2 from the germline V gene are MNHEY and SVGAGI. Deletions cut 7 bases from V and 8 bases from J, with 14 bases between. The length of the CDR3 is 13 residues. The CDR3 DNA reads TGTGCCAGCACCCGGGTATGGGAGGGGGAGCTGTTTTTT. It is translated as CASTRVWEGELFF.

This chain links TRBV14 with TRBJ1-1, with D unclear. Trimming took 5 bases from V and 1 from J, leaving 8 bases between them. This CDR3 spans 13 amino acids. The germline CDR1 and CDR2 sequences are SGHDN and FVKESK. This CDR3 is CASSVQTNTEAFF. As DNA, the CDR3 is TGTGCCAGCAGCGTACAGACGAACACTGAAGCTTTCTTT.

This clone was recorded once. CDR3 DNA: TGTGCCAGCAGCTTCTCCATGACAGGGGGCAATCAGCCCCAGCATTTT. Residues: CASSFSMTGGNQPQHF. V usage is TRBV6-2 or TRBV6-3 and J usage is TRBJ1-5, with 8 bases fitting TRBD1. Trimming removed 6 bases from V and 2 bases from J; junction bases left unmatched: 9. The CDR3 totals 16 residues. Germline CDR1 reads MNHEY; CDR2 reads SVGEGT.

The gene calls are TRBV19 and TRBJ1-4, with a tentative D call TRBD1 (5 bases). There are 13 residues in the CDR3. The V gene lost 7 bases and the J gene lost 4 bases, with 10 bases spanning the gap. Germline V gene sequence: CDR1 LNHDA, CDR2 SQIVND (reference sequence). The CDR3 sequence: CASKGQINEKLFF. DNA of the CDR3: TGTGCCAGTAAGGGGCAGATTAATGAAAAACTGTTTTTT.

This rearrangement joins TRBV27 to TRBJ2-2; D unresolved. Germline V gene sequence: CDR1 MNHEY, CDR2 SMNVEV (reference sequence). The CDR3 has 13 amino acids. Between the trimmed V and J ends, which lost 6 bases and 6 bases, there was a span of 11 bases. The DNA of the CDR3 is TGTGCCAGCAGATCCTTGCAACCCGGGGAGCTGTTTTTT. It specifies CASRSLQPGELFF.

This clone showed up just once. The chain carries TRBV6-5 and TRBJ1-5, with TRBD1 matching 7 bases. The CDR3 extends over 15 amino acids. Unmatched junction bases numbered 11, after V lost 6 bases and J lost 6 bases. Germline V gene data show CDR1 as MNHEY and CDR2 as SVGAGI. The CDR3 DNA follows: TGTGCCAGCAGCCCACAGGGGATTCGTGGTCAGCCCCAGCATTTT. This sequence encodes CASSPQGIRGQPQHF.

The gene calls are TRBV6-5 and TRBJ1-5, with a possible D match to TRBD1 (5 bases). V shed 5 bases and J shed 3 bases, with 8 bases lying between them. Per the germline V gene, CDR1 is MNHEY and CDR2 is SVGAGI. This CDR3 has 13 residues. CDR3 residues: CASSTGTNQPQHF. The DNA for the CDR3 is TGTGCCAGCAGTACAGGTACCAATCAGCCCCAGCATTTT.

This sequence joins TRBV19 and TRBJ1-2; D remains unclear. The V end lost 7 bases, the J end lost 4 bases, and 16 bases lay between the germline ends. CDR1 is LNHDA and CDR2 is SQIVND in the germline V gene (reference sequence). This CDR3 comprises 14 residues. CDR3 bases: TGTGCCAGTAACCCTACCGGGGTCACCTATGGCTACACCTTC. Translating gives CASNPTGVTYGYTF. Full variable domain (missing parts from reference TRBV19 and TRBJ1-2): DGGITQSPKYLFRKEGQNVTLSCEQNLNHDAMYWYRQDPGQGLRLIYYSQIVNDFQKGDIAEGYSVSREKKESFPLTVTSAQKNPTAFYLCASNPTGVTYGYTFGSGTRLTVV.

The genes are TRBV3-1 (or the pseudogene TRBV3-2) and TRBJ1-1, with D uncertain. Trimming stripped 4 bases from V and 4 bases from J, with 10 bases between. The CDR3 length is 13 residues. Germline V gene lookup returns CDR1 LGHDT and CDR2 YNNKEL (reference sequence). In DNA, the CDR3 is TGTGCCAGCAGCCTAGCCCTCGCCACTGAAGCTTTCTTT. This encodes CASSLALATEAFF.

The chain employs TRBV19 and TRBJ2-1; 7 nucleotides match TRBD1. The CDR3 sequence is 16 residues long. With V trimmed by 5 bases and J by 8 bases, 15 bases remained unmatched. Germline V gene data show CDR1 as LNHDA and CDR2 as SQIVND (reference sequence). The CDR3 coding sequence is TGTGCCAGTAGTCCCCGGACGAGGGGGCGCCTTGATGAGCAGTTCTTC. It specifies CASSPRTRGRLDEQFF.

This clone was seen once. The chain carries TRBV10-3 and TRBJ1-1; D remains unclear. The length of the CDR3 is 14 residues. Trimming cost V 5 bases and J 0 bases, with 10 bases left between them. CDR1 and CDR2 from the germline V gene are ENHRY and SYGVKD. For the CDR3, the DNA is TGTGCCATCAGTCTTGGACGGATGAACACTGAAGCTTTCTTT. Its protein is CAISLGRMNTEAFF.

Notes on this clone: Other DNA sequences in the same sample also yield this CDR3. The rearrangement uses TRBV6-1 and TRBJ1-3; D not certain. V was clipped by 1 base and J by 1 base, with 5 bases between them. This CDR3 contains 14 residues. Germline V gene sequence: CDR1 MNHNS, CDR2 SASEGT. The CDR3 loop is CASSEGGSGNTIYF. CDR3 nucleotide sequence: TGTGCCAGCAGTGAAGGCGGTTCTGGAAACACCATATATTTT.

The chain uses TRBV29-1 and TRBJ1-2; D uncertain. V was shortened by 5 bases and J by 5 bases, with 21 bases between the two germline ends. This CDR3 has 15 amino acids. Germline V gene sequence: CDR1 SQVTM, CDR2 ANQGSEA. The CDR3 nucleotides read TGCAGCGTTAATAAGGTGACGGCTTTTGGTTATGGCTACACCTTC. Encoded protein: CSVNKVTAFGYGYTF.

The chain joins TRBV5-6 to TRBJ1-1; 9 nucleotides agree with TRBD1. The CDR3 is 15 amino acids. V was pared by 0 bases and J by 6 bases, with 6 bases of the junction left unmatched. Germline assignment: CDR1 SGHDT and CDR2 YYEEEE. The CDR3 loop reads CASSLEGTGSSEAFF. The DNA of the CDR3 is TGTGCCAGCAGCTTGGAGGGGACAGGGAGTTCTGAAGCTTTCTTT.

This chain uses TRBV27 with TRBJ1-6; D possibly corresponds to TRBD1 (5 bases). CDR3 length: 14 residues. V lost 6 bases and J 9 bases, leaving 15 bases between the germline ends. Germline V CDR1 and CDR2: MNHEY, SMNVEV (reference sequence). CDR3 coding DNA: TGTGCCAGCAGGACGGGGGGAAGCGGTTCACCCCTCCACTTT. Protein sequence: CASRTGGSGSPLHF.

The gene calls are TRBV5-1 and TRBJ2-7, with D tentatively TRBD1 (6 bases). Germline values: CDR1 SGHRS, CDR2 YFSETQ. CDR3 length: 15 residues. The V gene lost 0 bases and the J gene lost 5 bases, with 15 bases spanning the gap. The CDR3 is CASSLVQAQGNEQYF. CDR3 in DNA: TGCGCCAGCAGCTTGGTTCAGGCCCAGGGGAACGAGCAGTACTTC.

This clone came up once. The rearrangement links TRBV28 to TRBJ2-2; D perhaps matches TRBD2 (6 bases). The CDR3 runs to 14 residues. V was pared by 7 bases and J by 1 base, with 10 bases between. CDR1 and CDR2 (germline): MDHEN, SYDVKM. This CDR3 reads CASTHGGNTGELFF. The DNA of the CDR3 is TGTGCCAGCACCCACGGGGGGAACACCGGGGAGCTGTTTTTT.

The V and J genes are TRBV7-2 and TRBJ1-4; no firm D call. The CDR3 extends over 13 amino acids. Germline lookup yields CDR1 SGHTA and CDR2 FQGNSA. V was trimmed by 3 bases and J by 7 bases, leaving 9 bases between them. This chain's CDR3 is CASSFSRIEKLFF. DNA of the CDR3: TGTGCCAGCAGCTTTAGCAGGATTGAAAAACTGTTTTTT. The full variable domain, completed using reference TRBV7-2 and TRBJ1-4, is GAGVSQSPSNKVTEKGKDVELRCDPISGHTALYWYRQSLGQGLEFLIYFQGNSAPDKSGLPSDRFSAERTGGSVSTLTIQRTQQEDSAVYLCASSFSRIEKLFFGSGTQLSVL.

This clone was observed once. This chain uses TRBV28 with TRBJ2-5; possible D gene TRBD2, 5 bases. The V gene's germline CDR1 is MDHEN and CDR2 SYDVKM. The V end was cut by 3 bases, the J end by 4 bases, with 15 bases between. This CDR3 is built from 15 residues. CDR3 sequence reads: CASSFKLESPETQYF. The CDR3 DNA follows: TGTGCCAGCAGTTTTAAACTAGAAAGTCCAGAGACCCAGTACTTC.

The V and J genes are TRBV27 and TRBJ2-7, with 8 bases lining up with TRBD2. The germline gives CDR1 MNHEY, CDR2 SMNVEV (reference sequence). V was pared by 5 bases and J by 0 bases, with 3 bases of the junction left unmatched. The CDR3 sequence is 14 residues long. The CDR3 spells CASSHAGGSYEQYF. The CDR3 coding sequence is TGTGCCAGCAGTCACGCGGGGGGCTCCTACGAGCAGTACTTC.

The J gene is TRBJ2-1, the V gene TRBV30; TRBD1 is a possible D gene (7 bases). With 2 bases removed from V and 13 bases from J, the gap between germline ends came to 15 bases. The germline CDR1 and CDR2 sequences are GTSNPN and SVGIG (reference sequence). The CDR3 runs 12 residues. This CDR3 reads CAWSSTQGGQFF. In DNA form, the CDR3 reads TGTGCCTGGAGTTCTACGCAGGGGGGACAGTTCTTC.

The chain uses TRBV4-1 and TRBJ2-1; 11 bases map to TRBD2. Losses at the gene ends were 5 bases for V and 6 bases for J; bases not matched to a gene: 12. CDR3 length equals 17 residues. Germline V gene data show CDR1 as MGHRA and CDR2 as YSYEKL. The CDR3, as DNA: TGCGCCAGCAGCAGAAAGGGACTAGCGGATCTCGGCAATGAGCAGTTCTTC. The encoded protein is CASSRKGLADLGNEQFF.

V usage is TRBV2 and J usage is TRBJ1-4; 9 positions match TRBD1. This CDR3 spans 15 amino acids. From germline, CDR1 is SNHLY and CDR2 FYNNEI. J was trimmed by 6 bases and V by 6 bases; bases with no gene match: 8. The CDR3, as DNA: TGTGCCAGCAGGGGCTCCGGGACAGGGTATGAAAAACTGTTTTTT. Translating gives CASRGSGTGYEKLFF.

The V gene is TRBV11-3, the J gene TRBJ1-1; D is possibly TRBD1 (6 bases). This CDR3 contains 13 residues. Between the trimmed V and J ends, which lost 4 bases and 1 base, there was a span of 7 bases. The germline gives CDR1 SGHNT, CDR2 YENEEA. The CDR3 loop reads CASSSRGNTEAFF. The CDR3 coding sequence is TGTGCCAGCAGCTCCAGGGGGAACACTGAAGCTTTCTTT.

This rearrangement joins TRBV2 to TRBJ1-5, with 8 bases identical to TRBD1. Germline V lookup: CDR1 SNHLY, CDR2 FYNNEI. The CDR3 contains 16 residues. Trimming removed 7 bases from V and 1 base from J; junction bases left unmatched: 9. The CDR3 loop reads CASKSQGAMSNQPQHF. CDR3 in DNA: TGTGCCAGCAAAAGTCAGGGGGCGATGAGCAATCAGCCCCAGCATTTT.

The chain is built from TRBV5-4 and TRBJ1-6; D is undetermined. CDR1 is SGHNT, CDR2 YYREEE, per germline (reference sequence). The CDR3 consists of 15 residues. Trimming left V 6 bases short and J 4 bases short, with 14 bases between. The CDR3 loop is CASNEGKEYNSPLHF. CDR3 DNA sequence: TGTGCCAGCAATGAAGGGAAGGAGTATAATTCACCCCTCCACTTT.